The source of this TCR beta chain is a study of cytomegalovirus exposure and HLA in healthy donors. Findings of the study overall: Reportedly, cytomegalovirus status was diagnosed with high sensitivity and specificity.

Here immunoSEQ multiplex PCR was the method, and the copy in TCRdb shows in-frame clones only, minus some. The sample gives under 300,000 clones, 65% to 90% of which show up once; 1% is in the top ten. Comment on this clone: Its antigen is unknown.

The sample consisted of PBMCs. This sequence was found in a woman under 30 in good health and CMV-seronegative.

CDR3 protein: CASSLVFRGTGELFF. The CDR3, as DNA: TGTGCCAGCAGCTTAGTCTTCAGGGGTACCGGGGAGCTGTTTTTT. This sequence joins TRBV11-2 and TRBJ2-2; tentative D call: TRBD1 (6 bases). The CDR3 contains 15 residues. Germline values: CDR1 SGHAT, CDR2 FQNNGV. V was clipped by 1 base and J by 5 bases, with 11 bases between them.